This T cell receptor beta chain was documented in a study of blood T cell repertoires in COVID-19. Study information: Acute and convalescent COVID-19 samples came from the United States, Italy and Spain. Nucleic acid was either cDNA or gDNA, and it came from T cells, B-cell-depleted T cells, or PBMCs.

This CDR3 is built from 15 residues. CDR1 and CDR2 from the germline V gene are SGHTA and FQGNSA. Unmatched junction bases numbered 8, after V lost 1 base and J lost 7 bases. In the original processing: From reference gene primer amplification, estimates of nucleated cell counts were derived. The repertoire was sequenced with immunoSEQ multiplex PCR; TCRdb's copy has only in-frame clones and lacks some. V, J and clone size were drawn from that table, and D and trimming were deduced from the DNA. The sample yields some 15,000 clones, roughly 89% seen once. The J gene is TRBJ1-1, the V gene TRBV7-2, with 8 bases that match TRBD1. The sample taken for sequencing was peripheral blood. The source of this sequence is a human donor in a cohort sampled during active COVID-19. CDR3 sequence: CASSLDRTGWGEAFF. The CDR3 DNA follows: TGTGCCAGCAGCTTAGACCGGACAGGGTGGGGTGAAGCTTTCTTT.